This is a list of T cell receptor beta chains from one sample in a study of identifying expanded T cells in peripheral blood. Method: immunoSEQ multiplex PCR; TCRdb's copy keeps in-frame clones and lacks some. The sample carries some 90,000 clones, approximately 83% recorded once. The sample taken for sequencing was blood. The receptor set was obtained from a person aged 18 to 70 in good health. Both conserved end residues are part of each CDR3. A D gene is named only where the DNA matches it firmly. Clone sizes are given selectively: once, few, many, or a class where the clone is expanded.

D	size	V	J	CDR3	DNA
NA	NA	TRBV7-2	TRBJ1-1	CASSLARNMNTEAFF	TGTGCCAGCAGCTTAGCACGGAACATGAACACTGAAGCTTTCTTT
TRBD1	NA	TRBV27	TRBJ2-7	CASSVKGTGGVYEQYF	TGTGCCAGCAGTGTTAAGGGGACAGGTGGAGTTTACGAGCAGTACTTC
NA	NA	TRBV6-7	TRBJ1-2	CASSYSGLPPGEYYESHYGYTF	TGTGCCAGCAGTTACTCGGGACTGCCCCCAGGGGAGTACTACGAATCCCACTATGGCTACACCTTC
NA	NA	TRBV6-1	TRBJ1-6	CASSELSANSPLHF	TGTGCCAGCAGTGAACTTTCGGCAAATTCACCCCTCCACTTT
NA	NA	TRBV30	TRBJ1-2	CAWSDHVTGRPYGYTF	TGTGCCTGGAGTGACCACGTGACAGGCAGGCCGTATGGCTACACCTTC
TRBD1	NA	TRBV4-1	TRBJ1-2	CASSLALRQGAYGYTF	TGCGCCAGCAGCCTCGCCTTACGACAGGGGGCCTATGGCTACACCTTC
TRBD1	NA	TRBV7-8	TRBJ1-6	CASSFEADRTYNSPLHF	TGTGCCAGCAGCTTCGAAGCGGACAGGACCTATAATTCACCCCTCCACTTT
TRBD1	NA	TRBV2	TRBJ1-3	CASKGQGASWGNTIYF	TGTGCCAGCAAAGGACAGGGGGCTTCGTGGGGAAACACCATATATTTT
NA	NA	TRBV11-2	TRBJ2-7	CASSRPQGDEQYF	TGTGCCAGCAGCAGGCCCCAGGGAGACGAGCAGTACTTC
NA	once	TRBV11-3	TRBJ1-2	CASSFGGVNGGYTF	TGTGCCAGCAGTTTTGGAGGGGTCAATGGTGGCTACACCTTC
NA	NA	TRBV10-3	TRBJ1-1	CAISLRPPNTEAFF	TGTGCCATCAGTCTTAGACCTCCGAACACTGAAGCTTTCTTT
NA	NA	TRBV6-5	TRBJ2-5	CASSSGLHLTQETQYF	TGTGCCAGCAGTTCGGGACTTCACCTTACTCAAGAGACCCAGTACTTC
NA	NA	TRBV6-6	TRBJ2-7	CASSLGQPMSEQYF	TGTGCCAGCAGCCTCGGACAGCCTATGAGCGAGCAGTACTTC
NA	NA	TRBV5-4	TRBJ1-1	CASSFLRTANTEAFF	TGTGCCAGCAGCTTCTTACGGACGGCGAACACTGAAGCTTTCTTT
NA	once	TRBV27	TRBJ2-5	CASSLYSRGQETQYF	TGTGCCAGCAGTTTATATTCTCGGGGCCAAGAGACCCAGTACTTC